This TCR beta chain was obtained from a study of technical replicates of blood from a handful of donors. Assay used: immunoSEQ multiplex PCR; TCRdb lists only in-frame clones, some missing. Counted here are 60,000 to 75,000 clones, nearly 98% occurring once; the ten biggest clones make up approximately 0.28%. Unmatched junction bases numbered 13, after V lost 4 bases and J lost 1 base. This CDR3 region has 18 residues. Germline V gene data show CDR1 as SGHNT and CDR2 as YYREEE (reference sequence). The source material was T cells isolated from PBMCs. This sequence was found in a human donor in good health. The chain has TRBV5-4 and TRBJ2-3; TRBD2 agrees at 9 bases. The DNA for the CDR3 is TGTGCCAGCAGCAGCTCTCCCTGGGCTAGCGGGGGCACAGATACGCAGTATTTT. This encodes CASSSSPWASGGTDTQYF.